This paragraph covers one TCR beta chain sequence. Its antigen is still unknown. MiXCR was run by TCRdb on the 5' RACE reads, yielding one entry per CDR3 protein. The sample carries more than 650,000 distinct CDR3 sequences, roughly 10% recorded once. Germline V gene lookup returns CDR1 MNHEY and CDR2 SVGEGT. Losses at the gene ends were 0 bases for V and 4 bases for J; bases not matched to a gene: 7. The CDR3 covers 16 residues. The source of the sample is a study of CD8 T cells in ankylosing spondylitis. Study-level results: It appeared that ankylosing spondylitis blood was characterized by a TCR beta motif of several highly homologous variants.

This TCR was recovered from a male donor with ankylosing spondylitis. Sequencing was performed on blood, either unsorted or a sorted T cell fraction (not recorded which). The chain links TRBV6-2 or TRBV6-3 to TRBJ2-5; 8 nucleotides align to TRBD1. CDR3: CASSYSRTGWPETQYF. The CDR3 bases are TGTGCCAGCAGTTACTCCCGGACAGGGTGGCCAGAGACCCAGTACTTC.